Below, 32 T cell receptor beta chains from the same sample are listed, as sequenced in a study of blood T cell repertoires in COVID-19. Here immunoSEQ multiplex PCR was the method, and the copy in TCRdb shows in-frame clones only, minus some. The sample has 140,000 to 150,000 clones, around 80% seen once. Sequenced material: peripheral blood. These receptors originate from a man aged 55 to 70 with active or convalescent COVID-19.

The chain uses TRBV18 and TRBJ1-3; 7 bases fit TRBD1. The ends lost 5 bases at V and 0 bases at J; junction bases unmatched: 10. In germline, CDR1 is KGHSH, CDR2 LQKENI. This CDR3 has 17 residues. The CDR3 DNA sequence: TGTGCCAGCTCAGTAACCGGGACAGAGAGCTCTGGAAACACCATATATTTT. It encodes CASSVTGTESSGNTIYF.

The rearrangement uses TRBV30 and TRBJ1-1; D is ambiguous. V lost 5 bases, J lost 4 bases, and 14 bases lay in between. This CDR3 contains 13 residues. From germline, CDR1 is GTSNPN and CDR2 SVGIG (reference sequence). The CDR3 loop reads CAWETRRGTEAFF. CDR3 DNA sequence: TGTGCCTGGGAGACACGACGTGGCACTGAAGCTTTCTTT.

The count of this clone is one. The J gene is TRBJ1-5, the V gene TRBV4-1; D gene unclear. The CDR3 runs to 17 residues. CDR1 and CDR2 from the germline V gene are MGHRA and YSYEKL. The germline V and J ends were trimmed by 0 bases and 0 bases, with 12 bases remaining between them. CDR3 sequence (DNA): TGCGCCAGCAGCCAAGACCCCTCCTTCTATAGCAATCAGCCCCAGCATTTT. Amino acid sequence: CASSQDPSFYSNQPQHF.

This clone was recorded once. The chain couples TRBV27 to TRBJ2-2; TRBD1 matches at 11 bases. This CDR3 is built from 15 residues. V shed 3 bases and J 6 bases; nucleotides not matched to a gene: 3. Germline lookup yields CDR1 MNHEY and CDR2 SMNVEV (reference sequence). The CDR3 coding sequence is TGTGCCAGCAGTTTGGACAGGGGGCGCCCCGGGGAGCTGTTTTTT. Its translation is CASSLDRGRPGELFF.

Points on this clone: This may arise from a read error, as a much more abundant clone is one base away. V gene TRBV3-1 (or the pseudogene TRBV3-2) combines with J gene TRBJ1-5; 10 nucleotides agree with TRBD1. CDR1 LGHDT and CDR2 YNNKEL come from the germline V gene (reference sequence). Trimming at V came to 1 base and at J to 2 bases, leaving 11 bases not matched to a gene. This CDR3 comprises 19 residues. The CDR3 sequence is CASSQGGDRGGGGNQPQHF. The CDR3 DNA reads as TGTGCCAGCAGCCAAGGCGGGGACAGGGGCGGGGGGGGCAATCAGCCCCAGCATTTT.

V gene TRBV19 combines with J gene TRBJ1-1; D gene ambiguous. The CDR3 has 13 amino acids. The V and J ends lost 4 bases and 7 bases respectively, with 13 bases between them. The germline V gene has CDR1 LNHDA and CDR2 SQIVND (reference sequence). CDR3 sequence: CASSTPPGYEAFF. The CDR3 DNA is TGTGCCAGTAGTACCCCCCCGGGATATGAAGCTTTCTTT. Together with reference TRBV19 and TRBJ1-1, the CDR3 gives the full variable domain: DGGITQSPKYLFRKEGQNVTLSCEQNLNHDAMYWYRQDPGQGLRLIYYSQIVNDFQKGDIAEGYSVSREKKESFPLTVTSAQKNPTAFYLCASSTPPGYEAFFGQGTRLTVV.

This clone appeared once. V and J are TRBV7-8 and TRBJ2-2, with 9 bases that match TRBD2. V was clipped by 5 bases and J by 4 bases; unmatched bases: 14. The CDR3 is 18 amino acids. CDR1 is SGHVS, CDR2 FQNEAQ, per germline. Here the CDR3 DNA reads TGTGCCAGCAGCCCTCCCCTTGGGCGGGAGGGTTTCACCGGGGAGCTGTTTTTT. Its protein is CASSPPLGREGFTGELFF.

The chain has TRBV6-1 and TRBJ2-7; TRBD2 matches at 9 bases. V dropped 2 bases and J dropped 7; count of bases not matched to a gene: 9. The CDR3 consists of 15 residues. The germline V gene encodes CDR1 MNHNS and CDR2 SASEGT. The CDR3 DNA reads TGTGCCAGCAGTGAACCCACTGCGGGGGGGCGAGAGCAGTACTTC. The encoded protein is CASSEPTAGGREQYF.

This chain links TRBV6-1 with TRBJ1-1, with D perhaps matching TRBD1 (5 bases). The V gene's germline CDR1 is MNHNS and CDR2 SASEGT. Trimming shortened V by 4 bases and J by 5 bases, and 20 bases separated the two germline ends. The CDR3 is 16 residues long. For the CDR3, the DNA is TGTGCCAGCAGTGTGGGACCGTTCAACGGGAGGACTGAAGCTTTCTTT. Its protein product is CASSVGPFNGRTEAFF.

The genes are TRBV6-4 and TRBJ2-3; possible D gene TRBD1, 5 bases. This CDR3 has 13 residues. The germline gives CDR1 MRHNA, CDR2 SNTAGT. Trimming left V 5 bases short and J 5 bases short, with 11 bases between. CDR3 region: CASSYTGQDTQYF. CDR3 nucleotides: TGTGCCAGCAGTTACACAGGCCAAGATACGCAGTATTTT.

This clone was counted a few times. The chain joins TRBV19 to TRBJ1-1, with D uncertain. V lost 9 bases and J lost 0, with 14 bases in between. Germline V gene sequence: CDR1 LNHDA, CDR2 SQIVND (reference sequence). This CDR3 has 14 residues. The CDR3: CASRRIMVNTEAFF. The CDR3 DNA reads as TGTGCCAGCAGGCGCATTATGGTGAACACTGAAGCTTTCTTT.

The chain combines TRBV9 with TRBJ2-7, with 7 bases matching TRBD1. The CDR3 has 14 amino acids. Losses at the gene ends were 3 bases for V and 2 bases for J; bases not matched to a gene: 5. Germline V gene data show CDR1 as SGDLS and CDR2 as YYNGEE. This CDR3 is CASSGRQGTYEQYF. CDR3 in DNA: TGTGCCAGCAGCGGAAGACAGGGAACCTACGAGCAGTACTTC.

The CDR3: CASSESGQGRGYTF. The CDR3 nucleotides read TGCGCCAGCAGTGAGTCGGGGCAGGGCAGGGGCTACACCTTC. J is TRBJ1-2 and V is TRBV10-2; tentative D call: TRBD1 (5 bases). CDR1 WSHSY and CDR2 SAAADI come from the germline V gene. This CDR3 is 14 amino acids long. V was shortened by 0 bases and J by 8 bases, with 13 bases between the two germline ends.

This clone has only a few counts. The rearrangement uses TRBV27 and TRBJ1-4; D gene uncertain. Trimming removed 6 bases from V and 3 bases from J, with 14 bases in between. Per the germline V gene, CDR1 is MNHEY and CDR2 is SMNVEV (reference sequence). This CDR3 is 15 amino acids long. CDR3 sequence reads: CASSLSELANEKLFF. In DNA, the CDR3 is TGTGCCAGCAGCCTTTCCGAGTTGGCTAATGAAAAACTGTTTTTT.

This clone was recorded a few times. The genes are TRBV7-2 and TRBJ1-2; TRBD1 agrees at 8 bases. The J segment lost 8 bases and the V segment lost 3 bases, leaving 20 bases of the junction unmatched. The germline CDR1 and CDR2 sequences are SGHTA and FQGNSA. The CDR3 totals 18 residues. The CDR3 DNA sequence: TGTGCCAGCAGCTTGGCATCTACAGGGGGTATGGCTAGTTACGGCTACACCTTC. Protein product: CASSLASTGGMASYGYTF.

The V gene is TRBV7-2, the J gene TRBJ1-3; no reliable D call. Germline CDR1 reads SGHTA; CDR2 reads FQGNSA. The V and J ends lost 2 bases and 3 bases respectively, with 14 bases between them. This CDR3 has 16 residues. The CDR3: CASSLRTRNGGNTIYF. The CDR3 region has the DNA TGTGCCAGCAGCTTACGAACGAGGAACGGTGGAAACACCATATATTTT.

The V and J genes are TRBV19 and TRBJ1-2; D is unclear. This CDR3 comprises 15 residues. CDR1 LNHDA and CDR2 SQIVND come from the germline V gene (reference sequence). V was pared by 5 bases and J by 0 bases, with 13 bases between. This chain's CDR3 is CASSLDGRPNYGYTF. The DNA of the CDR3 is TGTGCCAGTAGTTTGGACGGGAGGCCTAACTATGGCTACACCTTC.

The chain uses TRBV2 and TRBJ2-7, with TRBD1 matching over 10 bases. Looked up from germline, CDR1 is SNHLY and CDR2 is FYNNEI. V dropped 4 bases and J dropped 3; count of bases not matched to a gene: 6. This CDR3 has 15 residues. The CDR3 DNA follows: TGTGCCAGCAGTGGCCGGGACAGGGGCCTCTACGAGCAGTACTTC. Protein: CASSGRDRGLYEQYF.

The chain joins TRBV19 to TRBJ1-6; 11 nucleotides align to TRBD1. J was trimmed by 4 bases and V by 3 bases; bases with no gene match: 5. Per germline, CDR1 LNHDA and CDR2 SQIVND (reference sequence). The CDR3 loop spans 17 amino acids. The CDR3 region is CASSIWTGGVYNSPLHF. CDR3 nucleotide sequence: TGTGCCAGTAGTATTTGGACAGGGGGCGTTTATAATTCACCCCTCCACTTT.

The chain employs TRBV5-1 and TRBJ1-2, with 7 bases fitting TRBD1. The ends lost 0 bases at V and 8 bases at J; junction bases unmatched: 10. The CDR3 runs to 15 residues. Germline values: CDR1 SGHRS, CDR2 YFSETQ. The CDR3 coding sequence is TGCGCCAGCAGCTTGGCTGGCACAGGGGCGGAGGGCTACACCTTC. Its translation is CASSLAGTGAEGYTF.

The CDR3 coding sequence is TGTGCCAGCAGCGTAAGAGTCACTTCCACTGAAGCTTTCTTT. It specifies CASSVRVTSTEAFF. The chain is built from TRBV9 and TRBJ1-1; D unresolved. CDR1 and CDR2 from the germline V gene are SGDLS and YYNGEE. The V end was cut by 1 base, the J end by 4 bases, with 11 bases between. The CDR3 covers 14 residues.

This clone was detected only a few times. The CDR3 DNA reads as TGTGCCAGCAGTCCCTCGACAGGGATTAAAAAACTGTTTTTT. Translation: CASSPSTGIKKLFF. The chain combines TRBV27 with TRBJ1-4; 7 bases match TRBD1. The CDR3 runs 14 residues. Unmatched junction bases numbered 9, after V lost 5 bases and J lost 9 bases. Germline lookup yields CDR1 MNHEY and CDR2 SMNVEV (reference sequence).

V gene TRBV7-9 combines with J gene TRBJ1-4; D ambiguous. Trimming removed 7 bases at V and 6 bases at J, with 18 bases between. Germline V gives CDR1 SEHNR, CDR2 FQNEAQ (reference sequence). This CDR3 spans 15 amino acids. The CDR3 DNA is TGTGCCAGCACCCAAATTGATGAGGGCGATGAAAAACTGTTTTTT. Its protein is CASTQIDEGDEKLFF. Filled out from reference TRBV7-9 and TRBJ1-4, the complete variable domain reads DTGVSQNPRHKITKRGQNVTFRCDPISEHNRLYWYRQTLGQGPEFLTYFQNEAQLEKSRLLSDRFSAERPKGSFSTLEIQRTEQGDSAMYLCASTQIDEGDEKLFFGSGTQLSVL.

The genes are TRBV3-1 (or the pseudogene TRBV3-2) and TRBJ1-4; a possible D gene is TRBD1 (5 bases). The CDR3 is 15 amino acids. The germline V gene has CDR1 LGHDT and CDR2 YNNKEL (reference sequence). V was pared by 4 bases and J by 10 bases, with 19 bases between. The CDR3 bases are TGTGCCAGCAGCCGTTCTGCCCGGGACGGGGGAAAACTGTTTTTT. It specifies CASSRSARDGGKLFF.

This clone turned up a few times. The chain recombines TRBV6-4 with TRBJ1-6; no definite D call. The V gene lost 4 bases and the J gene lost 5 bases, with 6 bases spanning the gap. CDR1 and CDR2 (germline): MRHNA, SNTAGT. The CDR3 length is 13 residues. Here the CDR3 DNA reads TGTGCCAGCAGTGCCCGGGATAATTCACCCCTCCACTTT. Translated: CASSARDNSPLHF.

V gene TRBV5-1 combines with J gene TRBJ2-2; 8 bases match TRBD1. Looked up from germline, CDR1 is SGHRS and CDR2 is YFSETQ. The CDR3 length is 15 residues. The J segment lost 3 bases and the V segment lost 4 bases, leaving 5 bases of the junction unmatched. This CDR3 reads CASSPLTGDTGELFF. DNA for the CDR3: TGCGCCAGCAGCCCTTTGACAGGGGACACCGGGGAGCTGTTTTTT.

The CDR3 here is CASSPQGKGNNEQFF. In nucleotides, the CDR3 is TGTGCCAGTAGTCCACAGGGGAAGGGAAACAATGAGCAGTTCTTC. V usage is TRBV19 and J usage is TRBJ2-1; the match to TRBD1 covers 7 bases. With V trimmed by 5 bases and J by 5 bases, 9 bases remained unmatched. The CDR3 consists of 15 residues. Germline V gene data show CDR1 as LNHDA and CDR2 as SQIVND (reference sequence).

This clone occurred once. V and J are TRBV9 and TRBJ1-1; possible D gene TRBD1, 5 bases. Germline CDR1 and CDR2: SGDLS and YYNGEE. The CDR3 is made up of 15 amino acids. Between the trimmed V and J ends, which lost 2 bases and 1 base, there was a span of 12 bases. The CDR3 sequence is CASSVFGTENTEAFF. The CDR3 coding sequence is TGTGCCAGCAGCGTTTTCGGGACTGAGAACACTGAAGCTTTCTTT.

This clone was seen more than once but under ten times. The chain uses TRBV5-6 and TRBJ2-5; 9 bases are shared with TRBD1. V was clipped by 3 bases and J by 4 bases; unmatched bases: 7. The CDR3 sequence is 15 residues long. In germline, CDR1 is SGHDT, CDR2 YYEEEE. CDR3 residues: CASSWGPGQGETQYF. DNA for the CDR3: TGTGCCAGCAGCTGGGGACCGGGACAGGGAGAGACCCAGTACTTC.

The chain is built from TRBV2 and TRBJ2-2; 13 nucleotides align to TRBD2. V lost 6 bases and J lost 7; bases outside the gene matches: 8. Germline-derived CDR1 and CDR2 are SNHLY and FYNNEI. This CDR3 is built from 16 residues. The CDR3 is CASRLLAGGRFGELFF. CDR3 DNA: TGTGCCAGCAGGCTACTAGCGGGAGGGCGGTTCGGGGAGCTGTTTTTT.

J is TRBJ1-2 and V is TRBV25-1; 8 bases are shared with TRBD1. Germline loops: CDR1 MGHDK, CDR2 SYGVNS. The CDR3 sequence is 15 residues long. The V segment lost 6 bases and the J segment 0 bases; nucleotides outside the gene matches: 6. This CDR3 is CASSPGTGPNYGYTF. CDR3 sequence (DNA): TGTGCCAGCAGCCCCGGGACAGGCCCTAACTATGGCTACACCTTC.

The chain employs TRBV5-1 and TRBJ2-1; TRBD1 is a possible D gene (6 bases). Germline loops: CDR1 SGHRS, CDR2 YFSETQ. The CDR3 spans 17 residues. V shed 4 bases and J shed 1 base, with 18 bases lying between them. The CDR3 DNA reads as TGCGCCAGCAGCCCGATGGGTCAGGGGACATCCTACAATGAGCAGTTCTTC. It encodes CASSPMGQGTSYNEQFF.